The TCR beta chain under discussion was sequenced for a study of cytomegalovirus exposure and HLA in healthy donors (dated by TCRdb to the late 2010s). Turning to the overall study: According to a later analysis, the 100 to 150 validation repertoires were produced on the same platform as the 680 or so repertoires of the first cohort. The study aimed to test whether signatures of past pathogen exposure could be identified by cataloging public T cell receptors. A separate validation cohort of approximately 120 different subjects was used in addition to the roughly 670-subject first cohort. The study combined high-throughput TCR immunosequencing, statistical association of individual TCRs with disease status, and machine learning to predict cytomegalovirus infection status.

For CDR1 and CDR2, the germline V gene (reference sequence) lists SSHAT and FNYEAQ. Inclusive of the bounding cysteine and phenylalanine, the CDR3 is 15 residues long. The retained sequence is limited to the CDR3, 45 bases, with the frame set at the first base. The investigation overall reported the following: Across donors, most TCR sequences were observed very rarely, whereas some public TCRs were present in many individuals. The classifier was reported to diagnose cytomegalovirus status with high specificity and sensitivity in both the original cohort and the validation cohort. In vitro tests confirmed that a few of the cytomegalovirus-associated TCR beta chains recognize cytomegalovirus antigens. A total of fewer than 200 TCR beta chains were listed by the study as associated with cytomegalovirus. The authors suggested that the approach could potentially be extended to other disease states and immunological phenotypes. All 120 or so repertoires were used to score co-occurrence in the validation cohort in a later analysis, because that analysis had no HLA typing for the cohort. Subsequent analysis determined that TCRs grouped into clusters in the first cohort also showed a tendency toward co-occurrence across the roughly 130 validation repertoires, and approximately 94% of cluster scores exceeded 0.

Points on this clone: Which antigen it targets is not known. At one boundary the junction diverges from the germline segment, which might be a read error.

The donors belonged to the validation cohort of about 120 subjects, which was separate from the approximately 660-subject first cohort. The protocol used for the library was the immunoSEQ multiplex PCR assay. Processing in the source paper ran as follows. A statistical classification framework was built for diagnosing cytomegalovirus status from the catalog of TCR beta chain sequences. The immuneACCESS repertoire file appears here via TCRdb, limited to in-frame rearrangements. These files lack a portion of the clones; in checked studies, under half of the deficit traces to unresolved V genes, and the cause of the others is not known. That table supplies the V and J calls and clone size; D and trimming were determined from the DNA. The sample table lists 150,000 to 200,000 clones, roughly 89% of them with a count of one. The ten largest clonotypes hold roughly 1.4% of the sample.

The sequenced material came from PBMCs. The chain joins TRBV7-7 to TRBJ2-7; TRBD1 aligns with 8 central bases. This clonotype was sampled from a woman in her twenties or thirties in good health and CMV-seronegative. The CDR3 loop reads CASSAKTGASYEQYF. The nucleotides read TGTGCTAGCAGCGCGAAGACAGGGGCATCCTACGAGCAGTACTTC. With the rest looked up from the reference TRBV7-7 and TRBJ2-7 genes rather than sequenced, the full variable domain is GAGVSQSPRYKVTKRGQDVTLRCDPISSHATLYWYQQALGQGPEFLTYFNYEAQPDKSGLPSDRFSAERPEGSISTLTIQRTEQRDSAMYRCASSAKTGASYEQYFGPGTRLTVT.